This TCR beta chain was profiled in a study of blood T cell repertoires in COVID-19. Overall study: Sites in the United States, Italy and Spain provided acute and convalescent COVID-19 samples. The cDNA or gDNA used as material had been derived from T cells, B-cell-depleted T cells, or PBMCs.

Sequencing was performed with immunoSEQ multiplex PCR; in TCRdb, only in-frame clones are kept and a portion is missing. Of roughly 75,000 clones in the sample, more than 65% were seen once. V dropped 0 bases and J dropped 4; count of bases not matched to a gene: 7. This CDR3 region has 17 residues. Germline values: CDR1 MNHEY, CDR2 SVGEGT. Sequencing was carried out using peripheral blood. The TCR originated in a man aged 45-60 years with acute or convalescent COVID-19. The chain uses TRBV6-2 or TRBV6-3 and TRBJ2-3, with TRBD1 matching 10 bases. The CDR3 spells CASSYSKGQGSPDTQYF. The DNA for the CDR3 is TGTGCCAGCAGTTACTCGAAGGGACAGGGGAGCCCAGATACGCAGTATTTT.